Listed here are 4 T cell receptor beta chains from one sample, sequenced in a study of T cells after yellow fever vaccination. TCRdb redid the calling of the 5' RACE reads with MiXCR, one entry per CDR3 protein. The sample contains tens of thousands of distinct CDR3 sequences, more than 5.5% of which appear only once. The starting material was CD8+ T cells sorted from PBMCs, obtained on the day of the first yellow fever vaccination. The receptors shown here come from a man aged 18 to 29 who received the YFV17D yellow fever vaccine.

Ten or more counts support this clonotype. The chain carries TRBV5-6 and TRBJ2-1; TRBD1 matches 9 bases. Per germline, CDR1 SGHDT and CDR2 YYEEEE. The J segment lost 10 bases and the V segment lost 4 bases, leaving 9 bases of the junction unmatched. This CDR3 is 14 amino acids long. This chain's CDR3 is CASSTWTGDWEQFF. The CDR3 nucleotides are TGTGCCAGCAGCACTTGGACAGGGGATTGGGAGCAGTTCTTC.

The chain combines TRBV7-9 with TRBJ2-5; D unclear. Germline lookup yields CDR1 SEHNR and CDR2 FQNEAQ (reference sequence). V was trimmed by 5 bases and J by 4 bases, leaving 23 bases between them. This CDR3 region has 17 residues. CDR3 nucleotides: TGTGCCAGCAGCGCCCCATTCCTTAGGTACACGGGAGAGACCCAGTACTTC. Residues: CASSAPFLRYTGETQYF.

This clonotype was observed many times. V gene TRBV7-9 combines with J gene TRBJ2-3; possible D gene TRBD2, 6 bases. Germline V gene data show CDR1 as SEHNR and CDR2 as FQNEAQ (reference sequence). Trimming removed 5 bases from V and 2 bases from J, with 14 bases in between. This CDR3 has 15 amino acids. This CDR3 is CASSRGTPTTDTQYF. CDR3 sequence (DNA): TGTGCCAGCAGCAGAGGGACTCCCACCACAGATACGCAGTATTTT.

This clonotype was picked up many times. The chain combines TRBV25-1 with TRBJ2-3; no clear D gene. The V end was cut by 4 bases, the J end by 8 bases, with 13 bases between. The germline CDR1 and CDR2 sequences are MGHDK and SYGVNS. The CDR3 runs to 13 residues. CDR3 coding DNA: TGTGCCAGCAGTGTCATCATGGGCAGTACGCAGTATTTT. Protein product: CASSVIMGSTQYF.